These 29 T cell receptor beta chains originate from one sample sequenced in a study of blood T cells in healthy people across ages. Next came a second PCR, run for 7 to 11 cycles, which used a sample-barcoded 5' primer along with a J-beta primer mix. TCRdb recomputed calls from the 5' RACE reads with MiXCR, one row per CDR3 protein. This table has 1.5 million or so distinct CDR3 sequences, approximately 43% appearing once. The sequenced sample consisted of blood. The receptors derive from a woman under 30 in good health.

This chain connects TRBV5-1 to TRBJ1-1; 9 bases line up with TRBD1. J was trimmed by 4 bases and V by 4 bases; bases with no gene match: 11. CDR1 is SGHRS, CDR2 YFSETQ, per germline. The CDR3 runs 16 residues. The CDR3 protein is CASSPTPQGAFTEAFF. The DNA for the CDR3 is TGCGCCAGCAGCCCTACCCCACAGGGGGCTTTCACTGAAGCTTTCTTT. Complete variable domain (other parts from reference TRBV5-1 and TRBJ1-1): KAGVTQTPRYLIKTRGQQVTLSCSPISGHRSVSWYQQTPGQGLQFLFEYFSETQRNKGNFPGRFSGRQFSNSRSEMNVSTLELGDSALYLCASSPTPQGAFTEAFFGQGTRLTVV.

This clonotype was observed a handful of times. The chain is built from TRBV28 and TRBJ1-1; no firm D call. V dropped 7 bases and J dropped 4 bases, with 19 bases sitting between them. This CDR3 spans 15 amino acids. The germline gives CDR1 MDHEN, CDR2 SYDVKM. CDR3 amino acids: CASIAGTARRTEAFF. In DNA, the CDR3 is TGTGCCAGCATCGCAGGAACAGCCCGGCGCACTGAAGCTTTCTTT. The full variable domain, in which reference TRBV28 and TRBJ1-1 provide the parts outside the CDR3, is DVKVTQSSRYLVKRTGEKVFLECVQDMDHENMFWYRQDPGLGLRLIYFSYDVKMKEKGDIPEGYSVSREKKERFSLILESASTNQTSMYLCASIAGTARRTEAFFGQGTRLTVV.

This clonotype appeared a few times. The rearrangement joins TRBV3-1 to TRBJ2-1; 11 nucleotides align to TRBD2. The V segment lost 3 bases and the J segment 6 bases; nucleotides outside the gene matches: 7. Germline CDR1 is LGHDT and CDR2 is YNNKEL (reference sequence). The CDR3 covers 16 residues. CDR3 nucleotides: TGTGCCAGCAGCCACAAACTAGCGGGAGTCCTCAATGAGCAGTTCTTC. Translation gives CASSHKLAGVLNEQFF.

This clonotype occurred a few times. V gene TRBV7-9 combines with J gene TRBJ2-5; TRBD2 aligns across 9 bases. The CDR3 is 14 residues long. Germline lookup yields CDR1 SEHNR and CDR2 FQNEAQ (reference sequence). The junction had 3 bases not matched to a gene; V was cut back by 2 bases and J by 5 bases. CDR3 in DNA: TGTGCCAGCAGCTTACGAAGCGGGGGGGAGACCCAGTACTTC. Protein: CASSLRSGGETQYF.

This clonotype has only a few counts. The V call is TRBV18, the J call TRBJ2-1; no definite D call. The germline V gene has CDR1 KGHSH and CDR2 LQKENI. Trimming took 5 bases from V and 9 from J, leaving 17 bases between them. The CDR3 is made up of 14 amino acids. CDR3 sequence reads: CASSGGPMVGEQFF. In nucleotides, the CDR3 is TGTGCCAGCTCAGGCGGCCCCATGGTCGGTGAGCAGTTCTTC.

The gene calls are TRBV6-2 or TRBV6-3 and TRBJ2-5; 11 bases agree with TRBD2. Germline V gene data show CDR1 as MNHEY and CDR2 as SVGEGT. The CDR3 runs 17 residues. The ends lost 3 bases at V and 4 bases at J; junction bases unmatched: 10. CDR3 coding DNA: TGTGCCAGCAGTTATCGACCTAGCGGGAGGACTGGAGAGACCCAGTACTTC. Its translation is CASSYRPSGRTGETQYF.

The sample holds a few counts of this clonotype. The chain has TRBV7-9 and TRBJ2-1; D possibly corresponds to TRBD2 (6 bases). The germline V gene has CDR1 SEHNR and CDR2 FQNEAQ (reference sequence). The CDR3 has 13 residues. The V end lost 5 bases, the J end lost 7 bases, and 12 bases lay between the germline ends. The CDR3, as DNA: TGTGCCAGCAGCATAGGAGGGTTGAATGAGCAGTTCTTC. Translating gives CASSIGGLNEQFF.

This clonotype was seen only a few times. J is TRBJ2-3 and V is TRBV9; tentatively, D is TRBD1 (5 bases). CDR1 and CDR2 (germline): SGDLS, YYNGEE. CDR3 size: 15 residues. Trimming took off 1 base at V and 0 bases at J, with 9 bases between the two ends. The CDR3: CASSVRSGSTDTQYF. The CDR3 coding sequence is TGTGCCAGCAGCGTACGCTCAGGGAGCACAGATACGCAGTATTTT. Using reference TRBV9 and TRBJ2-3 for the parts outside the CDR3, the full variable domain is DSGVTQTPKHLITATGQRVTLRCSPRSGDLSVYWYQQSLDQGLQFLIQYYNGEERAKGNILERFSAQQFPDLHSELNLSSLELGDSALYFCASSVRSGSTDTQYFGPGTRLTVL.

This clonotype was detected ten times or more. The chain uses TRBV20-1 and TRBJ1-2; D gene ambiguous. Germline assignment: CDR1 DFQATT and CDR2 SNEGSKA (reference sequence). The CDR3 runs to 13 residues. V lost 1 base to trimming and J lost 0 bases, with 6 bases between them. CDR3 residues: CSARGRANYGYTF. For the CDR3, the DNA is TGCAGTGCTAGAGGGAGAGCTAACTATGGCTACACCTTC.

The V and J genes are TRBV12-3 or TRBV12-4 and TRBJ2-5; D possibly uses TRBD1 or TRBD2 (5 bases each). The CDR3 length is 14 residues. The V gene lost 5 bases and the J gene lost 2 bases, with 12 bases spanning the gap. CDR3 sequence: CASSPGGPQETQYF. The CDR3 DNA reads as TGTGCCAGCAGTCCTGGGGGACCACAAGAGACCCAGTACTTC.

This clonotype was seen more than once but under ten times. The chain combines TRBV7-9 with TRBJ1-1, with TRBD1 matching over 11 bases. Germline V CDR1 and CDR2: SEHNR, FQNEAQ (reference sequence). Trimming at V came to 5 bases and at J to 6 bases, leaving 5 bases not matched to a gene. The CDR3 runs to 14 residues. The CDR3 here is CASSDGQGASEAFF. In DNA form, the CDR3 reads TGTGCCAGCAGCGACGGACAGGGGGCCTCTGAAGCTTTCTTT.

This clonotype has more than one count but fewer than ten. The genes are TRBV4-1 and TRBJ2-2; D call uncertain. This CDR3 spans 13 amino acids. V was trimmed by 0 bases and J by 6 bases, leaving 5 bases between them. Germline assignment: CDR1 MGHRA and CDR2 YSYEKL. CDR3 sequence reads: CASSQEAPGELFF. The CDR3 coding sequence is TGCGCCAGCAGCCAAGAGGCCCCCGGGGAGCTGTTTTTT.

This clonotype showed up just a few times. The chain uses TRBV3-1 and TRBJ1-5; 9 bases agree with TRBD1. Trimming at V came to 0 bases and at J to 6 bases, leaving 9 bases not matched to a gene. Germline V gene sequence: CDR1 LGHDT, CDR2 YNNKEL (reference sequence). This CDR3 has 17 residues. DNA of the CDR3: TGTGCCAGCAGCCAAGATACGGGACAGGGTAGGATTCAGCCCCAGCATTTT. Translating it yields CASSQDTGQGRIQPQHF. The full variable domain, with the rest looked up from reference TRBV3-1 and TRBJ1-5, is DTAVSQTPKYLVTQMGNDKSIKCEQNLGHDTMYWYKQDSKKFLKIMFSYNNKELIINETVPNRFSPKSPDKAHLNLHINSLELGDSAVYFCASSQDTGQGRIQPQHFGDGTRLSIL.

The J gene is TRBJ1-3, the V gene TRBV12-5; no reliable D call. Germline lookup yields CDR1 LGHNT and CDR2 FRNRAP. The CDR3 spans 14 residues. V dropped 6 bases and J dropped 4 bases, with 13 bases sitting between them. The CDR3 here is CASGSPEGGNTIYF. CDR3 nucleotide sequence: TGTGCTAGTGGCAGCCCGGAGGGAGGAAACACCATATATTTT.

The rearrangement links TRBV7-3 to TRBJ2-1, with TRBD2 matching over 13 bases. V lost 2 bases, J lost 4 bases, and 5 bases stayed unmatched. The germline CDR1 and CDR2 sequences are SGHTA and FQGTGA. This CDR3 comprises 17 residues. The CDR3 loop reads CASSLQSGLAGYNEQFF. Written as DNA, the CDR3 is TGTGCCAGCAGCTTACAATCGGGACTAGCGGGATACAATGAGCAGTTCTTC.

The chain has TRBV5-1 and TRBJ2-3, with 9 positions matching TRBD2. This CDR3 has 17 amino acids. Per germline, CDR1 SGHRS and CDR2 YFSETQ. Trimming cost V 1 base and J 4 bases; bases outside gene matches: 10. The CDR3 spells CASSLMSGGPDADTQYF. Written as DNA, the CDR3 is TGCGCCAGCAGCTTGATGAGCGGGGGGCCTGACGCAGATACGCAGTATTTT.

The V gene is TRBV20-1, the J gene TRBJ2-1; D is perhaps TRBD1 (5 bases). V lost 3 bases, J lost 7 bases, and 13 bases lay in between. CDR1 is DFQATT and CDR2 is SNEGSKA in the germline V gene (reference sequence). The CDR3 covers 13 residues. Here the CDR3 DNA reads TGCAGTGCTAGTGGGGCCCTTTGGAATGAGCAGTTCTTC. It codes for CSASGALWNEQFF.

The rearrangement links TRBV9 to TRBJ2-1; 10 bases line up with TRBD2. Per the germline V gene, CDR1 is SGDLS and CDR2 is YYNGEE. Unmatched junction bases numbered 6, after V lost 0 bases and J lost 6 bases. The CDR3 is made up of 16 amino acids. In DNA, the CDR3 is TGTGCCAGCAGCGTAGCTAGTAGACTAGCGGGCAATGAGCAGTTCTTC. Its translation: CASSVASRLAGNEQFF.

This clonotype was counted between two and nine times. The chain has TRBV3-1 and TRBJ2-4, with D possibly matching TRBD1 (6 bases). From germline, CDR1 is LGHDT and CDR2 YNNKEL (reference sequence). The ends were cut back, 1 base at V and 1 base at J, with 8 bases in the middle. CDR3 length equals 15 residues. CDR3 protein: CASSQGQGAKNIQYF. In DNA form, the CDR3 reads TGTGCCAGCAGCCAAGGCCAGGGGGCCAAAAACATTCAGTACTTC.

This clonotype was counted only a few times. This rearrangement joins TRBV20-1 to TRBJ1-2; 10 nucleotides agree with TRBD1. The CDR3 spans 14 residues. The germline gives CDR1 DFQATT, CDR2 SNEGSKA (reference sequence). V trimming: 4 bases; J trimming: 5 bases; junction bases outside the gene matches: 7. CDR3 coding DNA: TGCAGTGCTAAAACAGGACAGGGGGGGTATGGCTACACCTTC. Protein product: CSAKTGQGGYGYTF.

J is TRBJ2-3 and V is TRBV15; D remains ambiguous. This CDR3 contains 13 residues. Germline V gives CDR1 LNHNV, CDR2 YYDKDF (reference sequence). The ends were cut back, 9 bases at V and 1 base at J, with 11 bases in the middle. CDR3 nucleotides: TGTGCCACGGCAGAGAGTCGCACAGATACGCAGTATTTT. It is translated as CATAESRTDTQYF.

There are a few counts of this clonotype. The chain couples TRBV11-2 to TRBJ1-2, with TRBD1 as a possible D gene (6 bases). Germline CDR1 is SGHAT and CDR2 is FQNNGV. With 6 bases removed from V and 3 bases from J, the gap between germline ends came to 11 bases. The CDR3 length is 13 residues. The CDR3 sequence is CASSSGQHYGYTF. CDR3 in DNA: TGTGCCAGCAGTTCCGGACAGCACTATGGCTACACCTTC.

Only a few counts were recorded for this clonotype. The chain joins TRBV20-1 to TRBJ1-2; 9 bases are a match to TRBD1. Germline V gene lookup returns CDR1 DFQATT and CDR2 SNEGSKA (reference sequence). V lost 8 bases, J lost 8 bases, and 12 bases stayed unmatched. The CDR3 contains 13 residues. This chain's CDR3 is CSSRGDRAVGYTF. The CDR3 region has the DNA TGCAGTTCCCGCGGGGACAGGGCGGTGGGCTACACCTTC.

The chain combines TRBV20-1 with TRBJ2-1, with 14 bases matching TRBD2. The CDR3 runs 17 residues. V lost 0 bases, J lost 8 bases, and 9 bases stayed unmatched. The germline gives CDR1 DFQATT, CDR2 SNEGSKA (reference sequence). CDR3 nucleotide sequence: TGCAGTGCTAGAGACGGGACTAGCGGGAGAACGGGGGATGAGCAGTTCTTC. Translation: CSARDGTSGRTGDEQFF.

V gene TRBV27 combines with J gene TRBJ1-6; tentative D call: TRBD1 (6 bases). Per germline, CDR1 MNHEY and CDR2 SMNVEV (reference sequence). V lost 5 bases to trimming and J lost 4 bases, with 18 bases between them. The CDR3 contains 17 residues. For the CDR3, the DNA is TGTGCCAGCAGTGCTCGGCGGGGGGGCGATTATAATTCACCCCTCCACTTT. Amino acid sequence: CASSARRGGDYNSPLHF.

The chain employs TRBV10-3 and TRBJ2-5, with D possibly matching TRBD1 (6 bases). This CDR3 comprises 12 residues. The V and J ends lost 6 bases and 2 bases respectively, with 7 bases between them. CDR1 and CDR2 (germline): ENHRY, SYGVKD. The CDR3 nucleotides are TGTGCCATCAGGGACAGTCAAGAGACCCAGTACTTC. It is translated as CAIRDSQETQYF.

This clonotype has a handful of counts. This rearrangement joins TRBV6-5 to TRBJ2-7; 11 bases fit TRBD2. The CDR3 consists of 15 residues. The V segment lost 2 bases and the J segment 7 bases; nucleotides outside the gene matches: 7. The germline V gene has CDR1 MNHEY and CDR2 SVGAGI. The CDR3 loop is CASSYLAGGYNEQYF. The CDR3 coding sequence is TGTGCCAGCAGTTACCTAGCGGGAGGTTACAATGAGCAGTACTTC.

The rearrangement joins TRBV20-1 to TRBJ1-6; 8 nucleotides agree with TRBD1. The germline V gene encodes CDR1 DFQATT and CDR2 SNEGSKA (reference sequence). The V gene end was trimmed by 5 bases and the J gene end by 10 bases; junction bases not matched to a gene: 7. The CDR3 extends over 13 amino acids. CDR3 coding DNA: TGCAGTGCTCCCCAGACAGGGGACTCACCCCTCCACTTT. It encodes CSAPQTGDSPLHF.

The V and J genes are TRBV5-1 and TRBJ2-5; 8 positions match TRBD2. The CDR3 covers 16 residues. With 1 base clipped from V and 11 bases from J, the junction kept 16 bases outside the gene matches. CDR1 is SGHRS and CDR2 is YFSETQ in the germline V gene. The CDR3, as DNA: TGCGCCAGCAGCTTGTATGATAGCGGGGCCTACAATGAGCAGTACTTC. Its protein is CASSLYDSGAYNEQYF.